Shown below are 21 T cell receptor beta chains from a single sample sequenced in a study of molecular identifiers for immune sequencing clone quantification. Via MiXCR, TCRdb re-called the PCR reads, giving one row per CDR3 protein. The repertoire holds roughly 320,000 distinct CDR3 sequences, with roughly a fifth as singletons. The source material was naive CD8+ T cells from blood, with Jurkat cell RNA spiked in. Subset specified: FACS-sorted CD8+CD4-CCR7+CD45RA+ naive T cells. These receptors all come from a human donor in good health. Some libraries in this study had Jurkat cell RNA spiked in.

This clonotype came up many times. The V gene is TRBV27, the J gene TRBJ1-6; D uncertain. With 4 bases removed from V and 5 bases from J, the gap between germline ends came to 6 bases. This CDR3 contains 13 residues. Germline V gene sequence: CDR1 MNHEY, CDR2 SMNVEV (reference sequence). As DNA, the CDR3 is TGTGCCAGCAGTTATCAGCATAATTCACCCCTCCACTTT. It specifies CASSYQHNSPLHF.

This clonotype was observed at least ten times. The CDR3 here is CASSLGPGHYEQYF. The CDR3, as DNA: TGCGCCAGCAGCTTGGGGCCAGGGCACTACGAGCAGTACTTC. The rearrangement uses TRBV5-1 and TRBJ2-7; the D gene is possibly TRBD1 (5 bases). CDR3 length: 14 amino acids. Germline V gives CDR1 SGHRS, CDR2 YFSETQ. V lost 0 bases and J lost 3, with 10 bases in between.

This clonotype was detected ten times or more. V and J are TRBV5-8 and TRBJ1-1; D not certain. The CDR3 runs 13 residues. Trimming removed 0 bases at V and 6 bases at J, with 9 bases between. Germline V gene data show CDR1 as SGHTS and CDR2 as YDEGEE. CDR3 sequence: CASSLGSAAEAFF. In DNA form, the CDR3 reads TGTGCCAGCAGCTTGGGCTCGGCAGCTGAAGCTTTCTTT.

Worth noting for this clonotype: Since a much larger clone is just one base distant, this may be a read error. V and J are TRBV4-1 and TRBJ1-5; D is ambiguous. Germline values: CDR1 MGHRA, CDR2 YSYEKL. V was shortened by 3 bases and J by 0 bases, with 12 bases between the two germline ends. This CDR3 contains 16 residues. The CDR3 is CASSQDGLGSNQPQHF. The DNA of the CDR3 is TGCGCCAGCAGCCAGGACGGACTAGGTAGCAATCAGCCCCAGCATTTT.

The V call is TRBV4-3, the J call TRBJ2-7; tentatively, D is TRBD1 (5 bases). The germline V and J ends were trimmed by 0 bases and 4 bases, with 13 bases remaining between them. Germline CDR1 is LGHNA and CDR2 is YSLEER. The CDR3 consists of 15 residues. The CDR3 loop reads CASSQDPQAPYEQYF. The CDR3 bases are TGCGCCAGCAGCCAAGATCCACAGGCCCCTTACGAGCAGTACTTC.

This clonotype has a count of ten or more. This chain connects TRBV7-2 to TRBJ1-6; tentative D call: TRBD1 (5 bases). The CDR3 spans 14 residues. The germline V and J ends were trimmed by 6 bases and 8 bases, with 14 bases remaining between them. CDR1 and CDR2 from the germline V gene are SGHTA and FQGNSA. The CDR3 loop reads CASSPGIRDSPLHF. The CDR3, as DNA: TGTGCCAGCAGTCCAGGGATCCGTGATTCACCCCTCCACTTT.

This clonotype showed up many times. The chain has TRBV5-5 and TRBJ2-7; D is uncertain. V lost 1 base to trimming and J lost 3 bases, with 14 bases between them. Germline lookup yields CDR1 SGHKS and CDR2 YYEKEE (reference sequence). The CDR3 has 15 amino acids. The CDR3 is CASSLWSMGLYEQYF. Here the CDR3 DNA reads TGTGCCAGCAGCTTGTGGTCAATGGGCCTCTACGAGCAGTACTTC.

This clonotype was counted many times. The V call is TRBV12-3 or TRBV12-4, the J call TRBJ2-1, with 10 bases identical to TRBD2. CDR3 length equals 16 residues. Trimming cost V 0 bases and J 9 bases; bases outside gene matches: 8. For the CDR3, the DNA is TGTGCCAGCAGTTTAGCCGAGGGACTAGCGTCGATTGAGCAGTTCTTC. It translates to CASSLAEGLASIEQFF.

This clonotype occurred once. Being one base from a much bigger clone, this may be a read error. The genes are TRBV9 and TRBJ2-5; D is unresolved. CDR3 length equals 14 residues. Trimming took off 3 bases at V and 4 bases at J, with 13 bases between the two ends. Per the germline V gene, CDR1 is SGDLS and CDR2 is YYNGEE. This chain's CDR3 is CASSGGPLGETQYF. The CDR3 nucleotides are TGTGCCAGCAGCGGTGGACCACTGGGAGAGACCCAGTACTTC.

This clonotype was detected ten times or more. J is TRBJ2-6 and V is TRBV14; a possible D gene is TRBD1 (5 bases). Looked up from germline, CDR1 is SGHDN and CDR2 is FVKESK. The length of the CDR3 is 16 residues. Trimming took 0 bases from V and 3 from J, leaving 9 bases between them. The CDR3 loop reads CASSQDKGYGANVLTF. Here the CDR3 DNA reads TGTGCCAGCAGCCAAGATAAGGGGTATGGGGCCAACGTCCTGACTTTC.

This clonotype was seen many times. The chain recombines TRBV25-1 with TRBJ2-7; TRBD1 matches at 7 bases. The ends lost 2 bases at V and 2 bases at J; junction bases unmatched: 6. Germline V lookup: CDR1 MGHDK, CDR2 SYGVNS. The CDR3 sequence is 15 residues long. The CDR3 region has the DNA TGTGCCAGCAGTGAAAGAGTGGGACAGCCCTACGAGCAGTACTTC. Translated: CASSERVGQPYEQYF.

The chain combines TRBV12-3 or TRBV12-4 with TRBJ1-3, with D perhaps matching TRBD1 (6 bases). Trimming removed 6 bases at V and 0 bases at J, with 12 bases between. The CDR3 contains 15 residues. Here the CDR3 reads CASSTLQGSGNTIYF. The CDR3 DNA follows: TGTGCCAGCAGCACACTACAGGGCTCTGGAAACACCATATATTTT.

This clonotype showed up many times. The CDR3 sequence is CASSIETGSAEQYF. In nucleotides, the CDR3 is TGTGCCAGCTCGATAGAGACAGGGTCGGCCGAGCAGTACTTC. The chain links TRBV18 to TRBJ2-7, with 7 bases identical to TRBD1. The CDR3 sequence is 14 residues long. Looked up from germline, CDR1 is KGHSH and CDR2 is LQKENI. Trimming removed 6 bases from V and 6 bases from J; junction bases left unmatched: 11.

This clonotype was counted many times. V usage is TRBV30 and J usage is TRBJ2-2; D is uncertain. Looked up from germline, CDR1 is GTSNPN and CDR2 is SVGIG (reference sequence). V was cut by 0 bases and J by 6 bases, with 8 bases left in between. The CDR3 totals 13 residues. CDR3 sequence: CAWSVLLAGELFF. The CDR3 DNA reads TGTGCCTGGAGTGTACTCCTGGCCGGGGAGCTGTTTTTT.

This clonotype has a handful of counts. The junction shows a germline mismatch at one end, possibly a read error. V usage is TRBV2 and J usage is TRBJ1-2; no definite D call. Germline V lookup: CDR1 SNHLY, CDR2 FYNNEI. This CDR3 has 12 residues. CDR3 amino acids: CASSDSNYGHTF. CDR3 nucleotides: TGTGCCAGCAGTGACAGTAACTATGGCCACACCTTC.

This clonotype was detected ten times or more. The chain's CDR3 is CASSTQGGYEQYF. The CDR3 nucleotides are TGTGCCAGCAGCACTCAGGGGGGTTACGAGCAGTACTTC. The rearrangement uses TRBV13 and TRBJ2-7, with D perhaps TRBD1 (7 bases). The CDR3 is made up of 13 amino acids. Trimming pared 5 bases from V and 4 bases from J, leaving 12 bases between. Germline V lookup: CDR1 PRHDT, CDR2 FYEKMQ (reference sequence).

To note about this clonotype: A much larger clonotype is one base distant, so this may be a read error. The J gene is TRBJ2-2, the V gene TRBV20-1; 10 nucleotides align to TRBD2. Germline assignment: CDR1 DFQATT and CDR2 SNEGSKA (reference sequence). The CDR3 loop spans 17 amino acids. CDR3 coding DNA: TGCAGTGCTAGAGATTTCCTAGCGGGGGATTACACCGGGGAGCTGGTTTTT. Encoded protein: CSARDFLAGDYTGELVF.

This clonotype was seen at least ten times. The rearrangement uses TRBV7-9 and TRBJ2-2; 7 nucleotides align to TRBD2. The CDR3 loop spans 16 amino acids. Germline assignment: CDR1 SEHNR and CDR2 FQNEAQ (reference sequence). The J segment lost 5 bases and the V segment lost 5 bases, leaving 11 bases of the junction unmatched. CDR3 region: CASSRAETSLTGELFF. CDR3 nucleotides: TGTGCCAGCAGCCGGGCGGAGACTAGCTTAACCGGGGAGCTGTTTTTT.

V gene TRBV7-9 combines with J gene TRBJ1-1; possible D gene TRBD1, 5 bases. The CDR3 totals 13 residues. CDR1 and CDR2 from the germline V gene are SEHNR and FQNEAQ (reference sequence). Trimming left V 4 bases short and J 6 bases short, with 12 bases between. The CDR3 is CASSSGLGAEAFF. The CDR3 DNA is TGTGCCAGCAGCTCTGGTCTGGGGGCTGAAGCTTTCTTT.

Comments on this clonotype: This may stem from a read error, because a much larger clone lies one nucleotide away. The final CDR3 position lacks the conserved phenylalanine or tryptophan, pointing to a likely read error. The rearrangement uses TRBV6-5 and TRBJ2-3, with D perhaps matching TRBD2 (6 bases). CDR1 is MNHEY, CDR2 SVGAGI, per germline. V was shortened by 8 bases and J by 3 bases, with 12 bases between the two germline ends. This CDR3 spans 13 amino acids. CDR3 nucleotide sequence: TGTGCCAGCCTTGGGGGGTCAACAGATACGCAGTATCTT. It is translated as CASLGGSTDTQYL.

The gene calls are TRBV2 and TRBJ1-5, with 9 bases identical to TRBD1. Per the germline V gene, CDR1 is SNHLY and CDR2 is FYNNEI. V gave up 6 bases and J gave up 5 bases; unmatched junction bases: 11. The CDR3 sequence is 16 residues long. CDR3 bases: TGTGCCAGCAGCGGGGTAGACAGGGGGAGGTATCAGCCCCAGCATTTT. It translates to CASSGVDRGRYQPQHF.